This T cell receptor (beta chain) appears in the sequencing data of a study of T cell responses to AZD1222 COVID-19 vaccine (dated by TCRdb to about 2021). About the investigation overall: Because spike-specific TCR depth and breadth did not differ between the two schedules, AZD1222 recipients who got a second dose at roughly 4 weeks were pooled with those who got a second dose at roughly 12 weeks. Trial participants were enrolled by age into subgroups of 18-55, 56-69 and 70-plus years, and approximately 150, 30 and 60 TCR-sequenced participants, respectively, were included in these subgroups. A total of about 250 trial participants underwent TCR sequencing, of whom roughly 210 had received two doses of AZD1222 and about 26 had received two doses of the MenACWY control vaccine.

The CDR3 regions of human TCRbeta chains were analyzed by immunosequencing. In the authors' own workflow: TCRs in the repertoires were compared against a reference library of SARS-CoV-2-specific TCRs that had been generated with the MIRA antigen-specificity platform. Breadth was defined as the fraction of unique TCRs that were SARS-CoV-2-associated, and depth was defined as the fraction of total T cells that were SARS-CoV-2-associated. Using the MIRA data, each spike-specific TCR was mapped to the spike region that the TCR reacts to and placed in a CD4 or CD8 class. Log10-transformed breadth and depth values were compared by one-way ANOVA with Sidak's multiple comparisons tests. TCRdb re-hosts the immuneACCESS table, in-frame sequences only. Its copies lack some clones; in the studies checked, an unresolved V gene accounts for under half of them, and the cause for the rest is not known. V, J and clone size are those of that table, while D and trimming were read from the DNA. The sample contains over 100,000 clones, about nine tenths of them found a single time. The ten largest clones represent 6.3% of the sample.

The sample's time point label, decoded: baseline before first vaccination. Samples from vaccinated people were obtained from the UK trials COV001 and COV002, which included a single-blind randomized controlled phase 2/3 trial of AZD1222 (ChAdOx1 nCoV-19) in healthy adults. Trial participant PBMC samples were collected at day 0 and day 28 after the second dose for TCRbeta chain sequencing. Study-level results and caveats: In the small 56-69-year group, the increase in depth fell short of significance, most likely because of low power. No day 14 peak-response samples were available, so repertoires were characterized only after the peak T cell response. Conclusions about previously exposed vaccinees are limited, since just six or seven AZD1222 recipients were seropositive for SARS-CoV-2 at baseline. Most participants were white British and females outnumbered males, and the authors suggested that clonal diversity may have been underestimated. A significant rise in spike-specific TCR breadth and depth was observed after two AZD1222 doses relative to day 0 and relative to MenACWY recipients. Reportedly, close to half of the unique spike-specific TCRs recognized epitopes lying outside the regions that are mutated in the B.1.351 and B.1.1.7 variants. The whole spike protein was spanned by vaccine-associated CD4 TCRs, and dominant responses were seen in regions 160-218 and 743-854.

A distance of 29 bases separates the germline ends of V and J, which lose 4 bases and 6 bases respectively. Reading from cysteine to phenylalanine, the CDR3 counts 19 amino acids. Of the read, only the CDR3 DNA is kept; its 57 bases are in frame from base 1. The germline V gene specifies SGHTA as CDR1 and FQGNSA as CDR2. Concerning this clone: It has no known antigen specificity. There are no base qualities to consult, and no much larger clone falls within one base.

The chain couples TRBV7-2 to TRBJ2-3; possibly the D gene is TRBD2, per 6 matching bases. The specimen was peripheral blood, collected on day 0 of AZD1222 vaccination. The source is an adult in good health. At the DNA level, the sequence is TGTGCCAGCAGCTCGTCAGGAGGACGACTAGAATCTTCGGCGGATACGCAGTATTTT. This yields the protein CASSSSGGRLESSADTQYF.